This TCR beta chain was sequenced for a study of beta chain features in type 1 diabetes. Broader study findings: The study found moderately but significantly shorter TCRB CDR3s in all four CD4+ subsets of Type 1 diabetes patients. It was possible that PCR favored shorter templates, equally so in patients and controls. The naive, central memory and Treg TCRB repertoires looked more alike in patients than they did in healthy donors.

As regards this clone: The target antigen is unknown.

This CDR3 has 14 residues. Trimming left V 0 bases short and J 2 bases short, with 5 bases between. CDR1 SGHTA and CDR2 FQGNSA come from the germline V gene. Isolated RNA was reverse transcribed in full, so expressed TCRB transcripts were sequenced. Regulatory, naive and central memory T cell samples averaged approximately 3.3 million reads. The data were produced by immunoSEQ multiplex PCR, yet TCRdb's version contains in-frame clones alone and is incomplete. This table holds 200,000 to 300,000 clones, roughly 11% found once. Sequencing was done on a sample of naive CD4+ T cells from blood. The chain joins TRBV7-2 to TRBJ2-1; the D is unclear. The receptor was derived from a man aged 25 to 40 with type 1 diabetes. The chain's CDR3 is CASSLAATYNEQFF. The DNA for the CDR3 is TGTGCCAGCAGCTTAGCGGCCACCTACAATGAGCAGTTCTTC. The variable domain in full, completed from reference TRBV7-2 and TRBJ2-1, reads GAGVSQSPSNKVTEKGKDVELRCDPISGHTALYWYRQSLGQGLEFLIYFQGNSAPDKSGLPSDRFSAERTGGSVSTLTIQRTQQEDSAVYLCASSLAATYNEQFFGPGTRLTVL.